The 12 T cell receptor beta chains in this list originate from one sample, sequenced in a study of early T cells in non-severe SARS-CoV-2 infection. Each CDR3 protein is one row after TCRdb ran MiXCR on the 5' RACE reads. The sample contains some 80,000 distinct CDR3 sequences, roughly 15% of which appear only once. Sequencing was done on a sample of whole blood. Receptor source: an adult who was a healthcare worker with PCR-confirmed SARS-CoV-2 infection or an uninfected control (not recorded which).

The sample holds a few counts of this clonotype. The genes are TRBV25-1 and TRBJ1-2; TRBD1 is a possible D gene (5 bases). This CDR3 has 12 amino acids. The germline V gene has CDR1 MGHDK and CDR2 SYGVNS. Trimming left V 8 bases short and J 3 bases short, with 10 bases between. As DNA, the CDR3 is TGTGCCAGCTCAGGGTTCCACTATGGCTACACCTTC. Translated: CASSGFHYGYTF.

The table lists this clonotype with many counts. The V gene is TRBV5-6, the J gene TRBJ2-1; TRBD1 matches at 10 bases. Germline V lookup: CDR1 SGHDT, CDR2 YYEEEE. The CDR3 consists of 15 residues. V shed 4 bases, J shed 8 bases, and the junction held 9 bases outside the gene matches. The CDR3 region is CASSPPGQGSHEQFF. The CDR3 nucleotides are TGTGCCAGCAGCCCTCCGGGACAGGGGAGTCATGAGCAGTTCTTC.

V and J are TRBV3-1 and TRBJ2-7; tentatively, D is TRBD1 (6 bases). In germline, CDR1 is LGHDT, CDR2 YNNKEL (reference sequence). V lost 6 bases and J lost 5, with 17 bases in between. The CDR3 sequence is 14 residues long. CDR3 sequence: CASRARGTGHEQYF. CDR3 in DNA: TGTGCCAGCAGAGCCCGAGGAACAGGGCACGAGCAGTACTTC.

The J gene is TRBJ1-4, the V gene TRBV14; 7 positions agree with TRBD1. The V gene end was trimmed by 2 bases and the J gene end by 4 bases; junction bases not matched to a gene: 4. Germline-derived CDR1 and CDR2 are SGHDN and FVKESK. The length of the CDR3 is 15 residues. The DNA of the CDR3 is TGTGCCAGCAGCCAACGGACAGGCGGTAATGAAAAACTGTTTTTT. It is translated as CASSQRTGGNEKLFF.

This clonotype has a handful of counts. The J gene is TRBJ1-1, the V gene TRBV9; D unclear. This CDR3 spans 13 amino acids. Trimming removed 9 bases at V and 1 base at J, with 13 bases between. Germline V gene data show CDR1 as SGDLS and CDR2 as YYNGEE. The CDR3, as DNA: TGTGCCACCTCCCGGGCTCAGAACACTGAAGCTTTCTTT. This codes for CATSRAQNTEAFF. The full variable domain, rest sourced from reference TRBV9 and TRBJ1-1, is DSGVTQTPKHLITATGQRVTLRCSPRSGDLSVYWYQQSLDQGLQFLIQYYNGEERAKGNILERFSAQQFPDLHSELNLSSLELGDSALYFCATSRAQNTEAFFGQGTRLTVV.

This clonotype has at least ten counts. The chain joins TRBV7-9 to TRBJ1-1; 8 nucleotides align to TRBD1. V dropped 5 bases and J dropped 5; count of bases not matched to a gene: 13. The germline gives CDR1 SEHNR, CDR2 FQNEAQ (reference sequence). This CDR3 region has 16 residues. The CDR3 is CASSPAGQGARTEAFF. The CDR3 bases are TGTGCCAGCAGCCCCGCGGGGCAGGGGGCGAGAACTGAAGCTTTCTTT.

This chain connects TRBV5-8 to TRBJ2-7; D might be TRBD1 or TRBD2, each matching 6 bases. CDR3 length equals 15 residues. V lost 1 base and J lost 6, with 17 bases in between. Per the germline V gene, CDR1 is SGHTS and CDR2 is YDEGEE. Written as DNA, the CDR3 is TGTGCCAGCAGCTTGACAGGGCAGGGGAGGAGCGAGCAGTACTTC. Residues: CASSLTGQGRSEQYF.

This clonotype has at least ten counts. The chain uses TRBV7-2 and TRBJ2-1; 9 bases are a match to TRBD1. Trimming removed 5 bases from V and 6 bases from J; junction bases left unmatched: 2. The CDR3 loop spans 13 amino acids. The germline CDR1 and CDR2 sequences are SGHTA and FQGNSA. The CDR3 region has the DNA TGTGCCAGCAGCCGGGACAGGGCCAATGAGCAGTTCTTC. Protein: CASSRDRANEQFF.

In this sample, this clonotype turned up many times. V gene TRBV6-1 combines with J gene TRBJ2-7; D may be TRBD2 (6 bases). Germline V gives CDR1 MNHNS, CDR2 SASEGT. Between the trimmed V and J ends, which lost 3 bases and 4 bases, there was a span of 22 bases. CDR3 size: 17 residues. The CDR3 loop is CASSEVPLLATGYEQYF. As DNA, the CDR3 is TGTGCCAGCAGTGAGGTCCCCCTACTAGCTACGGGGTACGAGCAGTACTTC.

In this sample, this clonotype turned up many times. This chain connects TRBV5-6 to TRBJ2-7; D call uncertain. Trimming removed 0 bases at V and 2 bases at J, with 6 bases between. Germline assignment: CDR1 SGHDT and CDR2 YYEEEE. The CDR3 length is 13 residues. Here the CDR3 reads CASSLEGPYEQYF. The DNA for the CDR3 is TGTGCCAGCAGCTTGGAGGGTCCCTACGAGCAGTACTTC.

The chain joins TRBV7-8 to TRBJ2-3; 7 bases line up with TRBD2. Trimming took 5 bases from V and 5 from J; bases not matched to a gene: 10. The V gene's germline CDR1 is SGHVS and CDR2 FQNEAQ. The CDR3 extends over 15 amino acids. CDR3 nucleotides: TGTGCCAGCAGCCTAAGCGGGGACTGGGTAGATACGCAGTATTTT. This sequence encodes CASSLSGDWVDTQYF.

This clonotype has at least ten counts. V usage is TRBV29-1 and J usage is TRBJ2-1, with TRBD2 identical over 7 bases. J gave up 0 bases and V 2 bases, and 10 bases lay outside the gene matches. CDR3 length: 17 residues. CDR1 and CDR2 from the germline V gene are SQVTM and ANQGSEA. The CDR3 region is CSVEKGPAGSSYNEQFF. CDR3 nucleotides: TGCAGCGTTGAAAAGGGGCCAGCGGGGAGCTCCTACAATGAGCAGTTCTTC.